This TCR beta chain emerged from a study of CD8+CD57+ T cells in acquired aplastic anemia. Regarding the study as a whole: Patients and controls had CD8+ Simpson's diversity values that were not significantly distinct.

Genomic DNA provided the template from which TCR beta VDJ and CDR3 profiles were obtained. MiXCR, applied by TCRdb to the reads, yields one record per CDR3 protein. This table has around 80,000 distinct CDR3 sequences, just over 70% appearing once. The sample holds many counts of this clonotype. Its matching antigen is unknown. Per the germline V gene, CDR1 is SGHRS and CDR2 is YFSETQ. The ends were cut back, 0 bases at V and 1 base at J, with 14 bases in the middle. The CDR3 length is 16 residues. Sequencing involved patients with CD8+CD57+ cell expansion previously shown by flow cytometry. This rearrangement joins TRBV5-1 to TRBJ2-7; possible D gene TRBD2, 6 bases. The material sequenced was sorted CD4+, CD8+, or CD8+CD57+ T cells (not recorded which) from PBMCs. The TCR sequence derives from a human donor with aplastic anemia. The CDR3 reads CASSLVAAGSSYEQYF. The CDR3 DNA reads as TGCGCCAGCAGCTTGGTGGCAGCGGGCTCATCCTACGAGCAGTACTTC.